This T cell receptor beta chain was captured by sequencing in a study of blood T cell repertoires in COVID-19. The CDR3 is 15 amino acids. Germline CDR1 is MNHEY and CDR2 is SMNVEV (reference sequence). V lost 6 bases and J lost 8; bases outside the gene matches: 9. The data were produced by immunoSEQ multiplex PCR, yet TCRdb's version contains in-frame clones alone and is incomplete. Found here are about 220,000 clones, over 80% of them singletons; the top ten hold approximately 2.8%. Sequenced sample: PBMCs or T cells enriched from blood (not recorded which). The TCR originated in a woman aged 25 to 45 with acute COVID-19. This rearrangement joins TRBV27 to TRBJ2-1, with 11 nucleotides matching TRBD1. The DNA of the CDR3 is TGTGCCAGCAGCTGGGGACAGGGGGGAAGAGATGAGCAGTTCTTC. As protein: CASSWGQGGRDEQFF.